One and the same sample provided the 4 T cell receptor beta chains below, sequenced in a study of response to subunit inactivated influenza vaccine. TCRdb redid the calling of the RT-PCR reads with MiXCR, one entry per CDR3 protein. The sample lists 610,000 or so distinct CDR3 sequences; about 15% were seen once. The source was PBMCs from blood, collected roughly 12 days after vaccination. These receptors all come from a man between 50 and 59 years old who received an inactivated influenza vaccine.

There are a few counts of this clonotype. The genes are TRBV20-1 and TRBJ2-1; TRBD1 is a possible D gene (7 bases). The CDR3 length is 16 residues. Germline lookup yields CDR1 DFQATT and CDR2 SNEGSKA (reference sequence). Between the trimmed V and J ends, which lost 0 bases and 0 bases, there was a span of 12 bases. Written as DNA, the CDR3 is TGCAGTGCTAGAGAGCGGCGGGACAGCTCCTACAATGAGCAGTTCTTC. This translates into CSARERRDSSYNEQFF.

With regard to this clonotype: The junction departs from the called germline gene at one end, perhaps through a read error. The chain has TRBV20-1 and TRBJ1-6; possible D gene TRBD1, 5 bases. This CDR3 spans 12 amino acids. Germline V lookup: CDR1 DFQATT, CDR2 SNEGSKA (reference sequence). DNA of the CDR3: TGCAGTGCGGGGACCCGTAGTTCAGCCCTCCACTTT. Translated, it gives CSAGTRSSALHF.

V is TRBV24-1 and J is TRBJ1-5; TRBD1 matches 10 bases. There are 16 residues in the CDR3. V gave up 4 bases and J gave up 0 bases; unmatched junction bases: 2. Per germline, CDR1 KGHDR and CDR2 SFDVKD. CDR3 sequence reads: CATSEGQGHSNQPQHF. The CDR3 region has the DNA TGTGCCACCAGTGAGGGACAGGGGCATAGCAATCAGCCCCAGCATTTT.

This clonotype was seen a few times. The rearrangement joins TRBV29-1 to TRBJ1-3; no clear D. The CDR3 has 13 amino acids. Germline lookup yields CDR1 SQVTM and CDR2 ANQGSEA. The ends were cut back, 5 bases at V and 2 bases at J, with 10 bases in the middle. Here the CDR3 DNA reads TGCAGCGTTCGGAGTGAGGCTGGAAACACCATATATTTT. Translation gives CSVRSEAGNTIYF.